This T cell receptor beta chain was sequenced in a study of early T cells in non-severe SARS-CoV-2 infection. Looking at the study overall: Sequencing targeted bulk RNA from unsorted whole blood, leaving chains unpaired.

This clonotype was found a few times. Its antigen is undetermined. The library protocol tagged individual cDNA molecules with unique molecular identifiers. TCRdb called the 5' RACE reads again in MiXCR, with one record for every CDR3 protein. The sample includes 32,000 or so distinct CDR3 sequences, 5.5% to 6.5% seen only once; the top ten take 4.5% to 6%. General study points: Matching with VDJdb favored anti-spike CD8 responses (missing private and CD4 specificities).

Germline trimming cut 5 bases from V and 5 bases from J; bases unmatched to any gene: 6. This CDR3 has 15 amino acids. Looked up from germline, CDR1 is SGHTA and CDR2 is FQGTGA. The clonotype comes from an adult who was a healthcare worker with PCR-confirmed SARS-CoV-2 infection or an uninfected control (not recorded which). Sequencing was performed on whole blood. This chain joins TRBV7-3 and TRBJ2-1; 10 bases are a match to TRBD2. The CDR3 bases are TGTGCCAGCAGCGTATCTAGCGGGGGCCACAATGAGCAGTTCTTC. Translating it yields CASSVSSGGHNEQFF.